This T cell receptor (beta chain) comes out of a study of T cells in Graves' hyperthyroidism and ophthalmopathy. Germline trimming cut 5 bases from V and 7 bases from J; bases unmatched to any gene: 4. This CDR3 has 13 amino acids. Researchers amplified the TCR beta CDR3 regions from RNA transcripts. HTBI primers were employed in a first-round RT-PCR of the TCR CDR3. From the multiplex PCR reads, TCRdb called clonotypes with MiXCR, one entry per CDR3 protein. Here the sample spans hundreds of thousands of distinct CDR3 sequences, about a fifth being singletons. PBMCs came from less than 11 ml fresh peripheral blood. Study conclusions and caveats: Most expanded thyroid clonotypes above 0.001 also appeared in blood.

The sample holds a few counts of this clonotype. The antigen is undetermined. Sequenced material: blood. This TCR derives from a man younger than 45 with Graves' ophthalmopathy. The J gene is TRBJ2-2, the V gene TRBV12-3 or TRBV12-4; 7 positions agree with TRBD2. CDR3 amino acids: CASSLTSDGELFF. The CDR3 bases are TGTGCCAGCAGTCTTACTAGCGACGGGGAGCTGTTTTTT.